Here is one TCR beta chain with its context. The clone's antigen remains unknown. Base qualities are not recorded, but no much larger clone differs from it by a single base. The sample originates from a study of cytomegalovirus exposure and HLA in healthy donors (dated by TCRdb to the late 2010s). With regard to the full study: According to an earlier analysis of 550 to 750 of the donors, 150 million to 200 million T cells yielded some 110 million unique TCR beta sequences and about 300 Gb of sequence data. An early release that covered around 590 HLA-typed donors contained approximately 300 gigabases of sequencing data and 75 million to 100 million unique TCR sequences. The genetic ancestry cluster associated with self-reported Caucasian donors included about four fifths of the 350 to 500 genotyped donors. The study aimed to test whether signatures of past pathogen exposure could be identified by cataloging public T cell receptors. The study profiled the T cell repertoires of 666 subjects by immunosequencing and related them to cytomegalovirus serostatus. A separate validation cohort of over 95 different subjects was used in addition to the roughly 720-subject first cohort. The study combined high-throughput TCR immunosequencing, statistical association of individual TCRs with disease status, and machine learning to predict cytomegalovirus infection status. A later analysis re-analyzed previously published TCR beta repertoires from 500 to 700 donors and added high-resolution HLA genotyping to study TCR occurrence patterns. Rather than drawing on any new phenotypic data, the later analysis identified candidate immune exposures from TCR beta sequences and the way those sequences occurred across donors. An earlier analysis of about 620 of the donors applied high-throughput TCR beta sequencing to assess whether each TCR beta V gene segment acted as functional or pseudogenic. Alongside the repertoire data, information on donor age, sex, ethnicity and CMV serostatus was compiled. A later genetic analysis took genome-wide SNP genotypes for about 55% of the 666 donors and used that subset as a discovery cohort. All discovery cohort repertoires had been generated using a single sequencing platform. HLA typing included class I and class II loci at four-digit resolution. The number of donors typed differed by locus, with about 629-640 for A, B, C, DRB1 and DQB1, about 500 for DQA1, about 610 for DPA1, and around 460 for DPB1. A few DR-DQ haplotypes were handled as single units for association and clustering because linkage in the cohort was strong. Among several hundred genotyped donors of the cohort, an average of around 250,000 unique TCR beta nucleotide sequences was sequenced per donor, of which about 20% were non-productive. Overall results and qualifications from the work: Sequencing depth was assumed to be roughly uniform across donors in the presence/absence analyses, though that assumption may not hold. A later genetic analysis reported fewer N-insertions in productive TCRs among donors in an Asian-associated ancestry cluster than the roughly 670-donor mean. A total of around 150 TCR beta chains were listed by the study as associated with cytomegalovirus. When HLA alleles, especially DR and DQ, strongly co-occurred, attributing TCR associations to individual alleles was difficult. A later analysis reported that several top co-occurrence clusters appeared linked to parvovirus B19, influenza, CMV and Epstein-Barr virus. Broadly in line with IMGT annotations, most TCR beta V segments showed up in productive rearrangements about 87% or about 30% of the time in an earlier analysis of around 600 of the donors. A later analysis found that HLA-associated TCR beta chains were more clonally expanded and had lower generation probabilities than equally common non-associated chains. A later analysis found that TCR association rates varied across HLA loci, with DRB1 alleles showing the most associated TCRs and HLA-C alleles the fewest. Immune exposure information for the cohort was limited to CMV serostatus. Only TCR beta chains were sequenced in this cohort, and the absence of alpha or paired-chain data limited detectable features. While some public TCRs were present in many individuals, most TCR sequences turned up only very rarely across donors. At a false discovery rate of 0.05, a later analysis linked fewer than 20,000 TCR beta sequences to specific HLA alleles. Because HLA typing was missing for some donors at each locus, association tests included only the typed subset. In both the original and validation cohorts, the classifier was reported to diagnose cytomegalovirus status with high specificity and sensitivity. The sequencing pipeline was judged likely to have produced a cluster of highly shared sequence variants as a technical artifact. The 87-base-pair reads could not distinguish some IMGT-functional V segments, including TRBV6-2 and TRBV6-3, so those segments were excluded. An association between a missense DCLRE1C variant and V-gene and J-gene trimming of TCR beta chains was found in a later genetic analysis and replicated in an independent cohort. Most CMV-associated TCR beta chains appeared to be HLA-restricted in a later analysis, and the HLA associations seemed to be driven largely by CMV exposure. Correlated functional status among segregating V segments might reflect linkage disequilibrium, but an unknown experimental factor could not be ruled out. Because counts were too low, about 18 rarely observed V segments, including chromosome 9 orphons, were excluded from the earlier analysis of around 640 of the donors. A further reported finding was that TCR beta sequences accurately predicted the HLA-A and HLA-B alleles for most subjects in the first cohort. Three of the identified cytomegalovirus-associated TCR beta chains were confirmed in vitro to be specific for cytomegalovirus antigens. The authors suggested that the approach could potentially be extended to other disease states and immunological phenotypes.

Taken from the germline V gene (reference sequence), the CDR1 and CDR2 loops are MNHEY and SMNVEV. The V and J ends are trimmed by 6 bases and 0 bases, leaving 21 bases between them. Measured from the cysteine to the phenylalanine, the CDR3 is 18 residues long. Only the CDR3 DNA stays, 54 bases, in frame from base 1. Library method: the immunoSEQ multiplex PCR assay. For the multiplex PCR, a mixture combining 60 forward primers for TCR Vbeta segments and 13 reverse primers for TCR Jbeta segments was used. The CDR3 region of rearranged TCR beta genes was amplified from genomic DNA by a multiplex PCR assay. Amplified TCR beta libraries were sequenced as 87-base-pair reads on the Illumina HiSeq System. In the original analysis: A later analysis tallied roughly 76 million unique TCR beta chains across the 650 to 750 repertoires, and about 12 million of those chains were shared by two or more donors. Raw reads were error-corrected and collapsed into unique sequences by a nearest-neighbor algorithm in which closely related sequences were merged to remove PCR and sequencing errors. Alignment of CDR3 sequences to IMGT reference sequences was used to assign V, D and J gene segments. For a sequence to be retained, at least a six-nucleotide match to both a V gene segment and a J gene segment was required. A rearrangement was called productive if the CDR3 had no stop codons and remained in frame with V and J, and every other rearrangement was called non-productive. Following IMGT convention, CDR3 was defined as the stretch from the second conserved V-encoded cysteine to the conserved J-encoded phenylalanine. The earlier analysis of about 560 of the donors excluded any sequence lacking an unambiguous match to a single V gene segment. In an earlier analysis of roughly 600 of the donors, a V segment was called functional when productive rearrangements were above 56.7%, and segregating when the standard deviation between donors exceeded 5%. To diagnose cytomegalovirus status from the catalog of TCR beta chain sequences, a statistical classification framework was built. V and J gene assignment, in a later analysis, came from comparing TCR nucleotide sequences with IMGT/GENE-DB human TR gene sequences. Using the TCRdist pipeline, a later analysis assigned CDR3 sequences along with most-parsimonious VDJ recombination scenarios. In a later analysis, each TCR beta chain was defined by its CDR3 amino acid sequence together with its V-gene family, and reads lacking a unique V-gene family were excluded. To address suspected cross-contamination and a sequencing artifact, a later analysis removed 550 to 750 highly shared, low-generation-probability nucleotide sequences. In a later analysis, a clonal expansion index was calculated for each public chain from normalized within-repertoire ranks of inferred template counts. A later analysis computed generation probabilities with a VDJ recombination model fitted to out-of-frame rearrangements, and checked the results against IGoR. In a later analysis, TCR-TCR, TCR-HLA and TCR-CMV co-occurrence was scored with hypergeometric tests, and a repertoire-size bias correction was applied to TCR pairs. To estimate false discovery rates, a later analysis permuted the HLA or CMV assignments 20 times. A later analysis grouped co-occurring TCRs with DBSCAN, adding TCRdist sequence similarity when clustering within HLA-allele-positive subsets. Co-occurrence clustering excluded repertoires with fewer than 30,000 or more than 120,000 public chains, plus five with anomalous nucleotide sharing. TCRdb mirrors the immuneACCESS table, restricted to in-frame sequences. Some clones are absent from its copies; in checked studies, under half trace to an unresolved V gene, and the reason for the others is unknown. V and J calls and clone size follow that table, whereas D and trimming were derived from the DNA. The sample table shows 120,000 or so clones, and 15% are seen once. The top ten constitute 1.5% to 2% of the sample.

The cohort comprised 710 or so healthy bone marrow donors. All cohort members were sampled while nominally healthy, although unrecorded immune exposures were likely present. The donor tested CMV seronegative, placing the donor among the 350 or so seronegative members of the cohort. Each donor provided a peripheral blood sample, and peripheral blood mononuclear cells were used for TCR beta sequencing. Genomic DNA was extracted from the blood cell samples with the Qiagen DNeasy Blood Extraction Kit. This sequence originates from a woman under 30 in good health and CMV-seronegative. The receptor chain draws on TRBV27 and TRBJ2-4; the D gene is perhaps TRBD1, on 6 matching bases. The sample taken for sequencing was PBMCs. The sequence in DNA is TGTGCCAGCAGCACAGGGAGCCGGCGTAGACTAGCCAAAAACATTCAGTACTTC. Translated, this is CASSTGSRRRLAKNIQYF.